The next 4 T cell receptor beta chains were all read from a single sample in a study of regulatory T cells in long-lasting Graves disease. Relying on iRepertoire HTBI primers and Arm-PCR of CDR3 regions, the team built TCR beta libraries. TCRdb fed the multiplex PCR reads into MiXCR, producing one record per CDR3 protein. The sample contains about 420,000 distinct CDR3 sequences, about a sixth of which appear only once. Time point reported: newly diagnosed GD, antithyroid drugs for less than 3 months. TCR sequences were obtained from RNA taken from PBMCs. This sample also belongs to another study, concerning T cells in Graves' hyperthyroidism and ophthalmopathy.

This sample comprised peripheral blood mononuclear cells (PBMCs), obtained at new diagnosis, from a patient treated with antithyroid drugs. The source of these receptors is a woman in her late teens or twenties with Graves disease.

In this sample, this clonotype turned up many times. This chain connects TRBV20-1 to TRBJ2-7, with TRBD2 identical over 11 bases. Germline assignment: CDR1 DFQATT and CDR2 SNEGSKA (reference sequence). The CDR3 length is 17 residues. With 0 bases clipped from V and 3 bases from J, the junction kept 10 bases outside the gene matches. CDR3 in amino acids: CSARDPWGLADNYEQYF. The CDR3 nucleotides read TGCAGTGCTAGAGATCCGTGGGGACTAGCGGACAACTACGAGCAGTACTTC.

In its sample, this clonotype was seen many times. This sequence joins TRBV30 and TRBJ2-7, with D possibly being TRBD1 (5 bases). Deletions cut 0 bases from V and 6 bases from J, with 15 bases between. This CDR3 is built from 14 residues. Germline V CDR1 and CDR2: GTSNPN, SVGIG (reference sequence). CDR3 region: CAWSVLVGVGEQYF. The CDR3 DNA sequence: TGTGCCTGGAGTGTGCTAGTAGGGGTGGGCGAGCAGTACTTC.

This clonotype was seen a handful of times. A much larger clone is a single base away; this may be a read error. The chain carries TRBV5-6 and TRBJ1-1; possibly TRBD1 for D (5 bases). Between the trimmed V and J ends, which lost 4 bases and 5 bases, there was a span of 15 bases. The CDR3 length is 14 residues. The V gene's germline CDR1 is SGHDT and CDR2 YYEEEE. DNA for the CDR3: TGTGCCAGCAGCATCGGGGCCCTAAGGACTGAAGCTTTCTTT. This codes for CASSIGALRTEAFF.

This clonotype was found many times. The chain combines TRBV28 with TRBJ2-1; 13 bases are a match to TRBD2. Germline lookup yields CDR1 MDHEN and CDR2 SYDVKM. The CDR3 runs to 16 residues. V lost 2 bases and J lost 6; bases outside the gene matches: 4. CDR3: CASSLMGLAGRNEQFF. CDR3 DNA: TGTGCCAGCAGTTTAATGGGACTAGCGGGACGCAATGAGCAGTTCTTC.